The present entry profiles one T cell receptor (beta chain) with its context. Its antigen remains unidentified. The listed genes are named as in mouse. The read is 1 residue too short to cover the CDR3 end, so that end is filled in from the germline J gene. This entry belongs to a study of tissue T cells after allogeneic stem cell transplantation. Overall study results and limits: Anatomically similar tissues had similar TCR repertoires within each patient.

Trimming stripped 0 bases from V and 3 bases from J, with 10 bases between. Germline values: CDR1 SGHLS, CDR2 HYDKME. The CDR3 is 14 amino acids. TCRdb's copy holds only in-frame clones and misses some; the assay was immunoSEQ multiplex PCR. The data contain nearly 50,000 clones, around 69% of them singletons. The chain is built from TRBV12-2 and TRBJ1-1; a weak D match, TRBD1 (5 bases). Sequenced sample: sorted cells pooled from one or two spleens. The sequence came from a pool of C57BL/6 mice in good health. The CDR3 DNA, read in part, is TGTGCCAGCTCTCTCGAGCGGGGGGACACAGAAGTCTTC. Encoded protein: CASSLERGDTEVF. The whole CDR3 sequence reads CASSLERGDTEVFF.